This T cell receptor beta chain derives from a study of blood T cell repertoires in COVID-19. Turning to the study itself: Spain, Italy and the United States supplied samples that represented acute and convalescent COVID-19. Nucleic acid was either cDNA or gDNA, and it came from T cells, B-cell-depleted T cells, or PBMCs.

Looked up from germline, CDR1 is LGHNT and CDR2 is FRNRAP. The CDR3 is 15 residues long. Trimming left V 5 bases short and J 2 bases short, with 14 bases between. TCRdb's table, derived via immunoSEQ multiplex PCR, lists solely in-frame clones and lacks some. Of about 41,000 clones in the sample, about 80% were seen once. The count of this clone is one. The sequence derives from a woman between 55 and 75 years old with acute or convalescent COVID-19. This sequence joins TRBV12-5 and TRBJ2-3; maybe TRBD2 (6 bases). The specimen was peripheral blood. The CDR3 region is CASGTPWGVTDTQYF. CDR3 in DNA: TGTGCTAGTGGTACTCCCTGGGGGGTCACAGATACGCAGTATTTT.